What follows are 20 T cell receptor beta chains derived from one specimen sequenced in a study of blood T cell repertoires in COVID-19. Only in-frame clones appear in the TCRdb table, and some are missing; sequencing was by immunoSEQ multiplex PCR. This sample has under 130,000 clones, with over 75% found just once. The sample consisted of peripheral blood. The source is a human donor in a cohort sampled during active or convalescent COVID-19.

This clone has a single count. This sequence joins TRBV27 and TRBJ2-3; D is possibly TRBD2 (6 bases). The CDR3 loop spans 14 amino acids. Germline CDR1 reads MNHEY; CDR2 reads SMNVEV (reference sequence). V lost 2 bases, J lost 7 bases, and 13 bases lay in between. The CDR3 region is CASSLVGGVNTQYF. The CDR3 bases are TGTGCCAGCAGTTTAGTGGGGGGTGTTAATACGCAGTATTTT.

The CDR3 DNA reads TGCGCCTTCGGGACAGAGTACTACGAGCAGTACTTC. It codes for CAFGTEYYEQYF. This sequence joins TRBV23-1 and TRBJ2-7, with 7 bases matching TRBD1. TRBV23-1 is sorted into the ORF group, with uncertain function. The CDR3 loop spans 12 amino acids. Losses at the gene ends were 11 bases for V and 3 bases for J; bases not matched to a gene: 7.

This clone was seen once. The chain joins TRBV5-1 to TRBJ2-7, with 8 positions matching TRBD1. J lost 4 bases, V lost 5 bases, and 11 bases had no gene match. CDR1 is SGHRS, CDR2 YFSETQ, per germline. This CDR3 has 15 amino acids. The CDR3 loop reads CASRESDRGRYEQYF. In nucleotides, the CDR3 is TGCGCCAGCAGAGAATCAGACAGGGGCCGGTACGAGCAGTACTTC.

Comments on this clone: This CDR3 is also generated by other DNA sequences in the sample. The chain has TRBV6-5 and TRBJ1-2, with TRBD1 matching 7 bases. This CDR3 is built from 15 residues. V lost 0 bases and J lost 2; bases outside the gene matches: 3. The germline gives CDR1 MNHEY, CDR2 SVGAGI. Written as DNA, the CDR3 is TGTGCCAGCAGTTACTCCGGGACAGCGAACTATGGCTACACCTTC. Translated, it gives CASSYSGTANYGYTF.

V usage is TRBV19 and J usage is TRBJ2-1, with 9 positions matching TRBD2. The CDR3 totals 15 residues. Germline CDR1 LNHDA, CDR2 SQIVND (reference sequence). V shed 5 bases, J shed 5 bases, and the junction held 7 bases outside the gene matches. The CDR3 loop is CASSGQKRGDNEQFF. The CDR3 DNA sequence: TGTGCCAGTAGTGGTCAAAAGCGGGGGGACAATGAGCAGTTCTTC.

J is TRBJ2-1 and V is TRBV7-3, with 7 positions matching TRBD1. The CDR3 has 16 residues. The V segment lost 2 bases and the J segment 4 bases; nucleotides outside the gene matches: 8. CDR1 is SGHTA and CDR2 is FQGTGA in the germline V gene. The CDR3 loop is CASSLSTGTVYNEQFF. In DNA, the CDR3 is TGTGCCAGCAGCTTATCCACCGGGACAGTGTACAATGAGCAGTTCTTC.

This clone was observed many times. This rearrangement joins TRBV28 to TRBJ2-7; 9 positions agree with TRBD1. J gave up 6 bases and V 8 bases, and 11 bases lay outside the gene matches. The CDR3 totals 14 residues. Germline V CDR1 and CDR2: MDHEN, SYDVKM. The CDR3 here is CASFRDRVSGEQYF. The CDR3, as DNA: TGTGCCAGCTTCCGGGACAGGGTGTCGGGCGAGCAGTACTTC.

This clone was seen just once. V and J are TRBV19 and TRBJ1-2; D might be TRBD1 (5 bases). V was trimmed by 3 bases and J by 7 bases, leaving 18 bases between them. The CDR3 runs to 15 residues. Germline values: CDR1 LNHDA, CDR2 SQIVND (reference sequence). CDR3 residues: CASSIASGGASGYTF. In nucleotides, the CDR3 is TGTGCCAGTAGTATCGCGTCGGGTGGGGCTAGTGGCTACACCTTC.

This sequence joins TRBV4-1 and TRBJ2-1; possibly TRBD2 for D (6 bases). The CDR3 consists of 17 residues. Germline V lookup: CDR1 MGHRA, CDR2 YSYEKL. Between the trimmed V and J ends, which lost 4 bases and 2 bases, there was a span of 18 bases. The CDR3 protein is CASSPRGRGRPYNEQFF. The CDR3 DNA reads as TGCGCCAGCAGCCCCCGAGGGAGAGGGAGGCCCTACAATGAGCAGTTCTTC.

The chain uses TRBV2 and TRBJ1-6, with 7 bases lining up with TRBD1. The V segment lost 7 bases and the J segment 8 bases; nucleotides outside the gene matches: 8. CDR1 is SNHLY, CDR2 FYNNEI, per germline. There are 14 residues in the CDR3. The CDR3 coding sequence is TGTGCCAGCATGGGGGACAGCCGGGATTCACCCCTCCACTTT. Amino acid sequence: CASMGDSRDSPLHF.

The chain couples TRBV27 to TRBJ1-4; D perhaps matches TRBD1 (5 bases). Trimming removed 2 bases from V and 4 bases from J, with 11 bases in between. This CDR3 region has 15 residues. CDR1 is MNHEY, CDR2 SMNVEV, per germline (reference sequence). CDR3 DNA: TGTGCCAGCAGTTTACTCGCAGGGAATAATGAAAAACTGTTTTTT. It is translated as CASSLLAGNNEKLFF.

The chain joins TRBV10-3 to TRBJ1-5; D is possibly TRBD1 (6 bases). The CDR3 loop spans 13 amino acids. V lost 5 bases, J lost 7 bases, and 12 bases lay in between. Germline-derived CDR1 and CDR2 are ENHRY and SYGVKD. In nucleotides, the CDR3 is TGTGCCATCAGTACAGGGAAGGGACAGCCCCAGCATTTT. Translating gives CAISTGKGQPQHF.

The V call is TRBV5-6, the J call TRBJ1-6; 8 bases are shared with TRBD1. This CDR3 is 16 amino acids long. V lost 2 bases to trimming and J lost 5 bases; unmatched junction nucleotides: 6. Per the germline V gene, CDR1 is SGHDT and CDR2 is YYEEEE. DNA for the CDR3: TGTGCCAGCAGCTTAATCACAGGGGGGCATAATTCACCCCTCCACTTT. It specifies CASSLITGGHNSPLHF.

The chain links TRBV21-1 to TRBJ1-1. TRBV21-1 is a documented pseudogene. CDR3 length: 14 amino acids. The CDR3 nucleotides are TGTGCCAGCAGCAAATTCGCGAGAAACACTGAAGCTTTCTTT. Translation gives CASSKFARNTEAFF.

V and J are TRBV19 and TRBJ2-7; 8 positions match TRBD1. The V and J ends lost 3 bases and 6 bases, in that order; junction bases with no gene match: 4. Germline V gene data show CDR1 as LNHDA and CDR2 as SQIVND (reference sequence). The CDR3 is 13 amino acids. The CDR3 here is CASSISDRVEQYF. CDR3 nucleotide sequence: TGTGCCAGTAGTATCTCGGACAGGGTCGAGCAGTACTTC.

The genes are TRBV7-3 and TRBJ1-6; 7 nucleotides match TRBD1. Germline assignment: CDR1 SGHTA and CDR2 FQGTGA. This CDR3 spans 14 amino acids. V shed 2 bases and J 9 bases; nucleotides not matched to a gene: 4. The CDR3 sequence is CASSLSGGSSPLHF. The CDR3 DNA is TGTGCCAGCAGCTTATCAGGGGGGAGTTCACCCCTCCACTTT.

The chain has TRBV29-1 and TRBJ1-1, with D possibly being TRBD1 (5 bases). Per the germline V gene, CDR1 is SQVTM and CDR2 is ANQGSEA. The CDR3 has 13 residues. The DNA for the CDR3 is TGCATGACCGACACGAGGGGACTCTCTGAAGCTTTCTTT. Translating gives CMTDTRGLSEAFF.

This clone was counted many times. In DNA form, the CDR3 reads TGTGCCAGCAGCTTGGGTCGTCGGGAAAATTCACCCCTCCACTTT. The encoded protein is CASSLGRRENSPLHF. This rearrangement joins TRBV5-6 to TRBJ1-6; no reliable D call. This CDR3 comprises 15 residues. Germline-derived CDR1 and CDR2 are SGHDT and YYEEEE. V was shortened by 0 bases and J by 7 bases, with 11 bases between the two germline ends.

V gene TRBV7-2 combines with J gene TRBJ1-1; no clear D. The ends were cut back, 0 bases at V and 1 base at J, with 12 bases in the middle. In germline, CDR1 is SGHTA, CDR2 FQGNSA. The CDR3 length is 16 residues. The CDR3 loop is CASSLAGGGGNTEAFF. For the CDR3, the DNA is TGTGCCAGCAGCTTAGCGGGTGGAGGCGGGAACACTGAAGCTTTCTTT.

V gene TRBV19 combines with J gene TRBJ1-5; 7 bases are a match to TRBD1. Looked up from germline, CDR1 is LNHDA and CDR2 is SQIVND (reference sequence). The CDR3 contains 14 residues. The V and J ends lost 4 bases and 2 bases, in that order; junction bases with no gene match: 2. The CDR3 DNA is TGTGCCAGTAGTACCGACAGGGGCAATCAGCCCCAGCATTTT. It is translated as CASSTDRGNQPQHF. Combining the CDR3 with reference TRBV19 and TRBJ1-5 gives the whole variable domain DGGITQSPKYLFRKEGQNVTLSCEQNLNHDAMYWYRQDPGQGLRLIYYSQIVNDFQKGDIAEGYSVSREKKESFPLTVTSAQKNPTAFYLCASSTDRGNQPQHFGDGTRLSIL.